What follows is one TCR beta chain and its context. Antigen unknown. One entry per CDR3 protein, without DNA, is what TCRdb gives after re-calling the 5' RACE reads. The repertoire shows approximately 160,000 distinct CDR3 sequences; the top ten hold roughly 7%. This CDR3 comprises 15 residues. This sample stems from a study of monozygotic twins with inflammatory bowel disease. Overall study findings and caveats: Whereas healthy co-twins had higher TCRbeta diversity (inverse Simpson), IBD patients had lower diversity. Evidence did not back any single strong signal or clonotype linked to IBD. Clonotypes shared with others were fewer in IBD patients than in healthy twins, especially with disease activity.

This clonotype was sampled from a human donor with ulcerative colitis or Crohn's disease, or a healthy co-twin of an affected twin (not recorded which). V is TRBV21-1 and J is TRBJ1-5. TRBV21-1 corresponds to a pseudogene. The material sequenced was blood. The CDR3 here is CASSTRHVGNQPQHF.